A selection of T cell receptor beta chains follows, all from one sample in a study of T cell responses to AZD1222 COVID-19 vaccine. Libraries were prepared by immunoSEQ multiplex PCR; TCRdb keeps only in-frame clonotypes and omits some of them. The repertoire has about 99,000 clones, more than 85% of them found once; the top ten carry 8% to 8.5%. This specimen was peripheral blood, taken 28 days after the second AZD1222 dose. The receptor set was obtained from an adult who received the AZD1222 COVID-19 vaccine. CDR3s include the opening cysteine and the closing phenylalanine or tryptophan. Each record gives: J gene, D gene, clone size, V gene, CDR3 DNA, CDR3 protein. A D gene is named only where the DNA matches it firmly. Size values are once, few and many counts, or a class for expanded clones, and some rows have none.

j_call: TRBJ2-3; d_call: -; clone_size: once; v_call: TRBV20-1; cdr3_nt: TGCAGTGCTAGTACAGAGAGGGGCACAGATACGCAGTATTTT; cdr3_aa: CSASTERGTDTQYF
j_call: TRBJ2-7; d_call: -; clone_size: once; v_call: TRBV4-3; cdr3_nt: TGCGCCAGCAGCCAAGGGACAGGGAGGGCGTACGAGCAGTACTTC; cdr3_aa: CASSQGTGRAYEQYF
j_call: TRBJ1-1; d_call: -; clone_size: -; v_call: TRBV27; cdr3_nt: TGTGCCAGCAGTTTAAGGGAGAACACTGAAGCTTTCTTT; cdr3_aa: CASSLRENTEAFF
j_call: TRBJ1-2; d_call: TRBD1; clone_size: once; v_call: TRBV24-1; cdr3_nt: TGTGCCACCAGTGATAGGGGGCGCAACTATGGCTACACCTTC; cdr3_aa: CATSDRGRNYGYTF
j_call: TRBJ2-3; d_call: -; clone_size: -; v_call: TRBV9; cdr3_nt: TGTGCCAGCAGCGTAGATGATAGCGACACAGATACGCAGTATTTT; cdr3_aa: CASSVDDSDTDTQYF
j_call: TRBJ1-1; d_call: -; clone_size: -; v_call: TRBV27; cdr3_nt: TGTGCCAGCAGACACACACCGGGACACCCGAACACTGAAGCTTTCTTT; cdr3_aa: CASRHTPGHPNTEAFF
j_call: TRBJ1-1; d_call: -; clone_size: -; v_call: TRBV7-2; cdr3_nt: TGTGCCAGCAGCTTACAGGAGATGAACACTGAAGCTTTCTTT; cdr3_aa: CASSLQEMNTEAFF
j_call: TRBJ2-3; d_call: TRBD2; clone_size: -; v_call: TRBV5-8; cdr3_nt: TGTGCCAGCAGCCCCGGGGACCGGGAGGCAGATACGCAGTATTTT; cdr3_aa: CASSPGDREADTQYF
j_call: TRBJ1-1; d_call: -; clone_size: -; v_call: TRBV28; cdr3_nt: TGTGCCAGCAGTCGCAAGCGGATCACAGGGTTTACTGAAGCTTTCTTT; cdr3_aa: CASSRKRITGFTEAFF
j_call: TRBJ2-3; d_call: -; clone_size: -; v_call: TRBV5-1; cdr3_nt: TGCGCCAGCAGCTTGAAAAAACCAGGGAGAGATACGCAGTATTTT; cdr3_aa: CASSLKKPGRDTQYF
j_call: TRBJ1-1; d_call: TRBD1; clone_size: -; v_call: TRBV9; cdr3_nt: TGTGCCAGCAGCACCACCGGGACAGGGAACACTGAAGCTTTCTTT; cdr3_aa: CASSTTGTGNTEAFF
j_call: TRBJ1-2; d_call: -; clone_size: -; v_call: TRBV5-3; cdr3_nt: TGTGCCAGAAGCTTGTCGAGCGGGGGGAAGAGAGTTGAGGATGGCTACACCTTC; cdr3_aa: CARSLSSGGKRVEDGYTF
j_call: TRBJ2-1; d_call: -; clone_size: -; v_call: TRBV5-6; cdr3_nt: TGTGCCAGCAGCTTGGGCGGGTTTGAGCAGTTCTTC; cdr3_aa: CASSLGGFEQFF
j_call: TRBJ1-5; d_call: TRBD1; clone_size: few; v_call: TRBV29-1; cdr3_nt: TGCAGCGTTGGGGCCCTCAGACAGGGCGATCAGCCCCAGCATTTT; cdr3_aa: CSVGALRQGDQPQHF
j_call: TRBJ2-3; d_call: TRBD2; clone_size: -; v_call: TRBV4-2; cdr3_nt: TGTGCCAGCAGCCCCCAGCTAGCGGGAGTAGGCGATACGCAGTATTTT; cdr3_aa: CASSPQLAGVGDTQYF
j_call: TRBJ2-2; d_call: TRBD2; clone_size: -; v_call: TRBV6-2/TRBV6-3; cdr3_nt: TGTGCCAGCAGTGAGCGGGAGGGCCGCCTCGGGGAGCTGTTTTTT; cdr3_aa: CASSEREGRLGELFF
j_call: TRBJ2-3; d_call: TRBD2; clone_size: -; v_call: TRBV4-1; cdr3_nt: TGCGCCAGCAGCCAAGAGACTAGCGGGAGGGCCATTTTAGATACGCAGTATTTT; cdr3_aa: CASSQETSGRAILDTQYF
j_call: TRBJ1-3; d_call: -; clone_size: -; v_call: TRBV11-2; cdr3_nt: TGTGCCAGCAGCTTATTAGTTTCTGGAAACACCATATATTTT; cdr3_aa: CASSLLVSGNTIYF
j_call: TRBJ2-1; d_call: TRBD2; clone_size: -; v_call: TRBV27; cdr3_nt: TGTGCCAGCAGTGCCTTAGCGGGAGGGCCCCACAATGAGCAGTTCTTC; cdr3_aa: CASSALAGGPHNEQFF
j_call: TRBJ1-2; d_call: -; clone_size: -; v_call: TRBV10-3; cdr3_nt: TGTGCCATCAGTGATATGTTTGGGACCCCGGGGTATGGCTACACCTTC; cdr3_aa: CAISDMFGTPGYGYTF
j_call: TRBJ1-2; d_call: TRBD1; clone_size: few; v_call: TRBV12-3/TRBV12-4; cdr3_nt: TGTGCCAGCACCATGGGGGGACAGGGGGTTCCGACCTTC; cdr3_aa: CASTMGGQGVPTF
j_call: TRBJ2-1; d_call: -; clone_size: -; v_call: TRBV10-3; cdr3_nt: TGTGCCATCAGGGCAGACCTTTTCTACAATGAGCAGTTCTTC; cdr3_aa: CAIRADLFYNEQFF
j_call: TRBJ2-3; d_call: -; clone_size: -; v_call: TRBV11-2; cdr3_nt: TGTGCCAGCAGCTCTCCTAGCACAGATACGCAGTATTTT; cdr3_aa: CASSSPSTDTQYF
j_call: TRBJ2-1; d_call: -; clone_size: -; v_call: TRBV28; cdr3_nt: TGTGCCAGCAACCATAAGGGCTCCTCCGTGGGGGAGCAGTTCTTC; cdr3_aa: CASNHKGSSVGEQFF
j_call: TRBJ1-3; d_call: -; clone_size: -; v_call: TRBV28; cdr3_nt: TGTGCCAGCAGTACCCACCGGGTATCTGGAAACACCATATATTTT; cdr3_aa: CASSTHRVSGNTIYF
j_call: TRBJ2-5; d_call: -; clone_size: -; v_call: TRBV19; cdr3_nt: TGTGCCAGTAGTACCGGGGTCCAAGAGACCCAGTACTTC; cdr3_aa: CASSTGVQETQYF
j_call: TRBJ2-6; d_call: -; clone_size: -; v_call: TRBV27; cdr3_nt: TGTGCCAGCAGTTTATTTCCCGGACGTGCTGGGGCCAACGTCCTGACTTTC; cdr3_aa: CASSLFPGRAGANVLTF
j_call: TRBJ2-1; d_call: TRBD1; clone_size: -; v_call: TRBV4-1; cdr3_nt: TGCGCCAGCAGCCCCCAAGGGGGACAGGGATACAATGAGCAGTTCTTC; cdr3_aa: CASSPQGGQGYNEQFF
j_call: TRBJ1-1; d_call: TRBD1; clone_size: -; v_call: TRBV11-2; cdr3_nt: TGTGCCAGCAGCCACCGGGACAGGGGGAACACTGAAGCTTTCTTT; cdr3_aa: CASSHRDRGNTEAFF
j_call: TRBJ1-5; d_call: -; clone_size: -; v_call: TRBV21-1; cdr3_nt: TGTGCCAGCAGCATGCTCAACCGGACGGGCAATCAGCCCCAGCATTTT; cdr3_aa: CASSMLNRTGNQPQHF
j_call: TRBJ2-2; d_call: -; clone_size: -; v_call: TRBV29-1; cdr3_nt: TGCAGCGTTGAAGATTGGCAGTCCGGGGAGCTGTTTTTT; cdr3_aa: CSVEDWQSGELFF
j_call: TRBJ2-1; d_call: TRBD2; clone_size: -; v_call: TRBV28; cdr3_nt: TGTGCCAGTTCGTTACTAGCGGAGTACAATGAGCAGTTCTTC; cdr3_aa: CASSLLAEYNEQFF
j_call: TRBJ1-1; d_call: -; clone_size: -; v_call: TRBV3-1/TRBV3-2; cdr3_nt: TGTGCCAGCAGCCACTTGAACACTGAAGCTTTCTTT; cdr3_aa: CASSHLNTEAFF
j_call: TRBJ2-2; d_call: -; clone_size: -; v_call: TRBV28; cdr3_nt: TGTGCCAGCAGTTACTTCGGGAACACCGGGGAGCTGTTTTTT; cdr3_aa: CASSYFGNTGELFF
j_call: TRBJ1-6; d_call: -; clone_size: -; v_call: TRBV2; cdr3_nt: TGTGCCACCCGTCGGGGGGGTGGGAGTTCACCCCTCCACTTT; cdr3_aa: CATRRGGGSSPLHF
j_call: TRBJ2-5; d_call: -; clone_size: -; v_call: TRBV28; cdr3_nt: TGTGCCAGCAGTCCCAGTCCGTTCCAAGAGACCCAGTACTTC; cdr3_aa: CASSPSPFQETQYF
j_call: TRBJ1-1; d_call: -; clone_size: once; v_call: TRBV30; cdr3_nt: TGTGCCTGGAGTGCCTTACTGAACACTGAAGCTTTCTTT; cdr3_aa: CAWSALLNTEAFF